Presented here are 24 T cell receptor beta chains from one specimen sequenced in a study of shared clonotypes between healthy human individuals. Clones were sequenced by immunoSEQ multiplex PCR, and TCRdb holds only the in-frame ones, with some missing. The repertoire holds approximately 340,000 clones, with around 72% as singletons. Sequenced input: memory CD4+ T cells sorted from blood. Subset defined: CD45RA-negative fraction. All receptors come from a man in his thirties or forties in good health.

This chain links TRBV6-1 with TRBJ2-7, with D unresolved. The V end was cut by 1 base, the J end by 3 bases, with 13 bases between. The CDR3 runs to 15 residues. From germline, CDR1 is MNHNS and CDR2 SASEGT. CDR3 bases: TGTGCCAGCAGTGAAGTAGGGCACAAAATCTACGAGCAGTACTTC. Translation gives CASSEVGHKIYEQYF.

CDR3 sequence reads: CAIGQGSARANYEQYF. The CDR3 DNA is TGTGCCATCGGACAGGGTTCCGCTAGAGCGAACTACGAGCAGTACTTC. The chain has TRBV10-3 and TRBJ2-7; 8 bases map to TRBD1. V was clipped by 8 bases and J by 3 bases; unmatched bases: 15. The CDR3 spans 16 residues. Germline V gene sequence: CDR1 ENHRY, CDR2 SYGVKD.

This clone occurred a few times. CDR3 sequence (DNA): TGTGCCAGCAGCTATCGACAGAACTATGGCTACACCTTC. Residues: CASSYRQNYGYTF. J is TRBJ1-2 and V is TRBV11-2; D perhaps matches TRBD1 (5 bases). Germline V gene lookup returns CDR1 SGHAT and CDR2 FQNNGV. Trimming removed 4 bases at V and 2 bases at J, with 8 bases between. The CDR3 has 13 residues.

CDR3 region: CASSLAQLAAYQETQYF. The CDR3 bases are TGTGCCAGCAGCTTGGCCCAACTAGCAGCGTACCAAGAGACCCAGTACTTC. The chain uses TRBV5-8 and TRBJ2-5, with D tentatively TRBD2 (6 bases). Trimming removed 0 bases at V and 0 bases at J, with 15 bases between. The CDR3 contains 17 residues. Germline lookup yields CDR1 SGHTS and CDR2 YDEGEE.

The rearrangement links TRBV25-1 to TRBJ1-1; 7 nucleotides line up with TRBD1. There are 15 residues in the CDR3. Germline CDR1 reads MGHDK; CDR2 reads SYGVNS. The V segment lost 1 base and the J segment 5 bases; nucleotides outside the gene matches: 7. CDR3 bases: TGTGCCAGCAGTGAATCCTACCCCAGGGGGACTGAAGCTTTCTTT. It yields the protein CASSESYPRGTEAFF.

This clone was recorded once. This rearrangement joins TRBV23-1 to TRBJ2-7; TRBD1 aligns across 8 bases. TRBV23-1 is flagged as an ORF with uncertain function. Trimming cost V 7 bases and J 5 bases; bases outside gene matches: 7. The CDR3 is 13 residues long. The CDR3 DNA follows: TGCGCCAGCACCGGACAGGGTAAAAACGAGCAGTACTTC. Protein: CASTGQGKNEQYF.

This clone was observed a single time. CDR3 in DNA: TGTGCCAGTAGTAGACTAGCGGCAAAAGATACGCAGTATTTT. This codes for CASSRLAAKDTQYF. This rearrangement joins TRBV19 to TRBJ2-3, with TRBD2 matching 9 bases. V gave up 4 bases and J gave up 5 bases; unmatched junction bases: 4. The CDR3 is 14 amino acids. The V gene's germline CDR1 is LNHDA and CDR2 SQIVND (reference sequence).

Worth noting for this clone: Distinct nucleotide sequences in the sample also encode this CDR3. This chain connects TRBV5-1 to TRBJ2-1; 7 bases align to TRBD2. V was clipped by 0 bases and J by 3 bases; unmatched bases: 3. The CDR3 has 15 residues. Germline CDR1 reads SGHRS; CDR2 reads YFSETQ. The CDR3 coding sequence is TGCGCCAGCAGCTTGGCTAGCGGCGGCTACAATGAGCAGTTCTTC. This encodes CASSLASGGYNEQFF.

This clone was seen more than once but under ten times. This rearrangement joins TRBV5-1 to TRBJ2-1; 11 bases agree with TRBD2. The J segment lost 9 bases and the V segment lost 2 bases, leaving 7 bases of the junction unmatched. The CDR3 length is 15 residues. The V gene's germline CDR1 is SGHRS and CDR2 YFSETQ. CDR3 coding DNA: TGCGCCAGCAGCTTTAGCGGGAGGGCCAATAGTGAGCAGTTCTTC. It translates to CASSFSGRANSEQFF.

This chain uses TRBV14 with TRBJ2-7; TRBD1 is a possible D gene (5 bases). CDR1 is SGHDN and CDR2 is FVKESK in the germline V gene. Trimming took 5 bases from V and 1 from J, leaving 15 bases between them. The CDR3 is 15 residues long. Here the CDR3 reads CASSFSAGISYEQYF. DNA of the CDR3: TGTGCCAGCAGCTTCTCCGCAGGGATTTCCTACGAGCAGTACTTC.

This chain links TRBV6-5 with TRBJ1-4; D is unresolved. V was cut by 5 bases and J by 7 bases, with 17 bases left in between. Germline CDR1 reads MNHEY; CDR2 reads SVGAGI. The CDR3 spans 15 residues. CDR3 in amino acids: CASSRTFGLSEKLFF. The CDR3 region has the DNA TGTGCCAGCAGTCGGACCTTCGGATTAAGTGAAAAACTGTTTTTT.

The J gene is TRBJ2-1, the V gene TRBV5-1; no reliable D call. V shed 3 bases and J shed 7 bases, with 14 bases lying between them. This CDR3 spans 14 amino acids. Germline CDR1 is SGHRS and CDR2 is YFSETQ. As DNA, the CDR3 is TGCGCCAGCAGCTATGTTCCCCAACCAAATGAGCAGTTCTTC. The encoded protein is CASSYVPQPNEQFF.

The rearrangement uses TRBV6-1 and TRBJ2-7; D unresolved. The CDR3 length is 14 residues. The V end lost 8 bases, the J end lost 2 bases, and 16 bases lay between the germline ends. CDR1 and CDR2 (germline): MNHNS, SASEGT. CDR3 in amino acids: CASGISRVAYEQYF. CDR3 bases: TGTGCCAGCGGCATTTCAAGAGTTGCCTACGAGCAGTACTTC.

V gene TRBV5-1 combines with J gene TRBJ2-1, with D possibly matching TRBD2 (6 bases). The CDR3 is 13 residues long. Looked up from germline, CDR1 is SGHRS and CDR2 is YFSETQ. Trimming left V 5 bases short and J 5 bases short, with 11 bases between. CDR3: CASREGYDNEQFF. CDR3 bases: TGCGCCAGCAGGGAGGGGTACGACAATGAGCAGTTCTTC.

This clone has only a few counts. The gene calls are TRBV10-3 and TRBJ2-1; 9 bases map to TRBD1. CDR1 is ENHRY, CDR2 SYGVKD, per germline. J gave up 9 bases and V 0 bases, and 15 bases lay outside the gene matches. The CDR3 extends over 18 amino acids. The CDR3 is CAISESYRSGQGRGEQFF. The CDR3 DNA sequence: TGTGCCATCAGTGAGTCGTACAGGTCGGGACAGGGCCGCGGTGAGCAGTTCTTC.

V and J are TRBV18 and TRBJ2-3, with D unresolved. V lost 4 bases to trimming and J lost 0 bases, with 11 bases between them. Germline-derived CDR1 and CDR2 are KGHSH and LQKENI. The CDR3 length is 15 residues. DNA of the CDR3: TGTGCCAGCTCACTCAGTTCCCCTAGCACAGATACGCAGTATTTT. Protein: CASSLSSPSTDTQYF. Complete variable domain (other parts from reference TRBV18 and TRBJ2-3): NAGVMQNPRHLVRRRGQEARLRCSPMKGHSHVYWYRQLPEEGLKFMVYLQKENIIDESGMPKERFSAEFPKEGPSILRIQQVVRGDSAAYFCASSLSSPSTDTQYFGPGTRLTVL.

The CDR3 region has the DNA TGTGCCAGCAGCACAGGGGTCTCCAATGAGCAGTTCTTC. Protein sequence: CASSTGVSNEQFF. The chain couples TRBV6-5 to TRBJ2-1; 7 nucleotides agree with TRBD1. The germline V gene has CDR1 MNHEY and CDR2 SVGAGI. This CDR3 region has 13 residues. The junction had 5 bases not matched to a gene; V was cut back by 6 bases and J by 6 bases.

The chain couples TRBV2 to TRBJ2-5, with D tentatively TRBD1 (6 bases). The V gene's germline CDR1 is SNHLY and CDR2 FYNNEI. The CDR3 is 15 amino acids. The V gene lost 6 bases and the J gene lost 4 bases, with 18 bases spanning the gap. CDR3 sequence (DNA): TGTGCCAGCAGAGTAGATGGAACAGGGAGAGAGACCCAGTACTTC. Translation gives CASRVDGTGRETQYF.

This clone occurred many times. V is TRBV7-6 and J is TRBJ2-2; D unclear. V dropped 2 bases and J dropped 3 bases, with 10 bases sitting between them. This CDR3 has 15 amino acids. CDR1 is SGHVS, CDR2 FNYEAQ, per germline. The CDR3 nucleotides read TGTGCCAGCAGCTTACGCGGAGACGACACCGGGGAGCTGTTTTTT. It specifies CASSLRGDDTGELFF.

The V gene is TRBV5-6, the J gene TRBJ2-3; D possibly corresponds to TRBD2 (6 bases). The length of the CDR3 is 14 residues. Germline CDR1 is SGHDT and CDR2 is YYEEEE. V lost 4 bases and J lost 11, with 20 bases in between. The DNA of the CDR3 is TGTGCCAGCAGCCCCCAGGAGGGATACTTTGAGCAGTATTTT. Translation: CASSPQEGYFEQYF.

This chain uses TRBV2 with TRBJ2-1; D not resolved. Germline CDR1 is SNHLY and CDR2 is FYNNEI. V dropped 7 bases and J dropped 4 bases, with 5 bases sitting between them. CDR3 length: 11 amino acids. CDR3 coding DNA: TGTGCCAGCACCCGATACAATGAGCAGTTCTTC. Translated, it gives CASTRYNEQFF.

Many counts were recorded for this clone. The chain recombines TRBV5-1 with TRBJ1-2; the match to TRBD1 covers 7 bases. The CDR3 runs to 17 residues. Trimming removed 4 bases from V and 0 bases from J; junction bases left unmatched: 12. The germline V gene encodes CDR1 SGHRS and CDR2 YFSETQ. The CDR3 spells CASSPNHRQGSNYGYTF. In DNA, the CDR3 is TGCGCCAGCAGCCCGAACCACCGACAGGGTTCTAACTATGGCTACACCTTC.

The chain has TRBV7-2 and TRBJ2-1, with D possibly TRBD1 on 5 matching bases. Trimming stripped 3 bases from V and 7 bases from J, with 19 bases between. The germline V gene encodes CDR1 SGHTA and CDR2 FQGNSA. This CDR3 has 16 residues. CDR3 bases: TGTGCCAGCAGCTTCCGATTCGACAGTTTCACTAATGAGCAGTTCTTC. It yields the protein CASSFRFDSFTNEQFF.

This chain joins TRBV5-6 and TRBJ1-2; D might be TRBD1 (6 bases). This CDR3 is 13 amino acids long. V was shortened by 4 bases and J by 4 bases, with 11 bases between the two germline ends. Germline loops: CDR1 SGHDT, CDR2 YYEEEE. CDR3 bases: TGTGCCAGCAGCATCCTGACAGGCTATGGCTACACCTTC. This sequence encodes CASSILTGYGYTF.